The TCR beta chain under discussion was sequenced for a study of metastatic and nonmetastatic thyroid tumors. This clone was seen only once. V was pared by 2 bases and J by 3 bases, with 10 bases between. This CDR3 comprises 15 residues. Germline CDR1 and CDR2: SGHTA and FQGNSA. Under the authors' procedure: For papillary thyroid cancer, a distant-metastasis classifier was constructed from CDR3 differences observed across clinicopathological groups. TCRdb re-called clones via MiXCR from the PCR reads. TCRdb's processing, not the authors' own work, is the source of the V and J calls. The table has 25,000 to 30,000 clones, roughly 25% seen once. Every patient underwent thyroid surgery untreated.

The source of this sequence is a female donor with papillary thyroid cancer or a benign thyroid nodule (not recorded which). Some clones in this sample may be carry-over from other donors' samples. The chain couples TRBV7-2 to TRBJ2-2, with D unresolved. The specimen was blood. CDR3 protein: CASSLPLWDTGELFF. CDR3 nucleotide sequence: TGTGCCAGCAGCTTACCTTTATGGGACACCGGGGAGCTGTTTTTT.